This TCR beta chain comes out of a study of OX40 agonist ivuxolimab in advanced cancers. The V end lost 2 bases, the J end lost 7 bases, and 11 bases lay between the germline ends. Germline CDR1 and CDR2: SGHVS and FNYEAQ. This CDR3 contains 14 residues. TCRdb keeps only in-frame clones here, not all; method: immunoSEQ multiplex PCR. This sample has about 27,000 clones; about 88% occur once, and the top ten carry about 20%. Sequenced here: CD4+ or CD8+ T cells sorted from blood, sampled in a trial of the OX40 agonist ivuxolimab. The TCR sequence derives from an adult with an advanced solid tumor such as melanoma, head and neck, liver or kidney cancer. V and J are TRBV7-6 and TRBJ1-4, with unresolved D. The CDR3 spells CASSLFGGGEKLFF. The CDR3 region has the DNA TGTGCCAGCAGCTTATTCGGAGGTGGTGAAAAACTGTTTTTT.